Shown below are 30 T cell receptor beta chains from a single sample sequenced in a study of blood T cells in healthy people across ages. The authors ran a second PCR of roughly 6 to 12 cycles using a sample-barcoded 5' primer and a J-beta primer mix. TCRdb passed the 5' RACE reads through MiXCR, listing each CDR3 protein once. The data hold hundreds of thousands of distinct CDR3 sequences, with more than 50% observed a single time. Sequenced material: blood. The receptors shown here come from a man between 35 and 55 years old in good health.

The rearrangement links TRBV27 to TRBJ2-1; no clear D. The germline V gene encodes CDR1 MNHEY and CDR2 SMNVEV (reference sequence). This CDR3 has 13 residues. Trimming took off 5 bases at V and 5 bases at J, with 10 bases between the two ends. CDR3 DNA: TGTGCCAGCAGTCGTGGACCCGACAATGAGCAGTTCTTC. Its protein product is CASSRGPDNEQFF.

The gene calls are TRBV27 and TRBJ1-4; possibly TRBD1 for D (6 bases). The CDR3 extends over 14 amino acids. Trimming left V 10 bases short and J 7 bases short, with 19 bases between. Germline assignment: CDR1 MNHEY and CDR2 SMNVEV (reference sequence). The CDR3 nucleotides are TGTGCCACCGGTAACCTGGGGGCGGGTGAAAAACTGTTTTTT. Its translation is CATGNLGAGEKLFF.

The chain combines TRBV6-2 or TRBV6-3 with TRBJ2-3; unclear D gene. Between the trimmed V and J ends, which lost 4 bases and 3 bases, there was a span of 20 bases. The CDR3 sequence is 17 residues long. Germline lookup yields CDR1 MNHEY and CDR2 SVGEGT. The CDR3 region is CASSLPTLQDGTDTQYF. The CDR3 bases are TGTGCCAGCAGTTTACCCACGCTCCAGGATGGAACAGATACGCAGTATTTT.

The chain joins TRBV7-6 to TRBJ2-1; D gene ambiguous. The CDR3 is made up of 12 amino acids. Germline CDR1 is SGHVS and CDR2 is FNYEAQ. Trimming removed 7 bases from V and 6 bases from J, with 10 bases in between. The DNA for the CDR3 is TGTGCCAGCACCTCTTTCGCCAATGAGCAGTTCTTC. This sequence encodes CASTSFANEQFF. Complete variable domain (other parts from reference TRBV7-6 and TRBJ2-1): GAGVSQSPRYKVTKRGQDVALRCDPISGHVSLYWYRQALGQGPEFLTYFNYEAQQDKSGLPNDRFSAERPEGSISTLTIQRTEQRDSAMYRCASTSFANEQFFGPGTRLTVL.

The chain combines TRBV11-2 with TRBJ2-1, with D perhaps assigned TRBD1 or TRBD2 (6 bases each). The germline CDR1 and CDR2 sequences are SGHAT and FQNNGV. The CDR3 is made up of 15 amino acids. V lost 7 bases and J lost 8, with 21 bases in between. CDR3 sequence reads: CASNASGSGDDEQFF. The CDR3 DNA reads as TGTGCCAGCAACGCGAGCGGGTCAGGGGACGATGAGCAGTTCTTC.

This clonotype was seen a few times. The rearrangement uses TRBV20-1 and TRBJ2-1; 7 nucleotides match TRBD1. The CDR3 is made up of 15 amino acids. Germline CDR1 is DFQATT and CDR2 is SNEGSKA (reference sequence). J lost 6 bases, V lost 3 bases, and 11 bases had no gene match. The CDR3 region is CSARRQGSRSNEQFF. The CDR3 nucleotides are TGCAGTGCTAGGAGACAGGGCTCCAGGTCCAATGAGCAGTTCTTC.

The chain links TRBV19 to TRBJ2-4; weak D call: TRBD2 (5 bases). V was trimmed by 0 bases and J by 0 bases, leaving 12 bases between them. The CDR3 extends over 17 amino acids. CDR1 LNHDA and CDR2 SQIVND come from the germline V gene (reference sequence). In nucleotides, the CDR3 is TGTGCCAGTAGTATAGATCACCCGGGAATAGCCAAAAACATTCAGTACTTC. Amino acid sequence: CASSIDHPGIAKNIQYF.

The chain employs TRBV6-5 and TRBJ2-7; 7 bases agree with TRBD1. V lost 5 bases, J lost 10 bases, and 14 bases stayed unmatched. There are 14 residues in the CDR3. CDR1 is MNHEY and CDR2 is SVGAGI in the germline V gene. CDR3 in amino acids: CASSVTGAAEAQYF. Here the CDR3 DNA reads TGTGCCAGCAGTGTCACAGGGGCGGCGGAGGCCCAGTACTTC.

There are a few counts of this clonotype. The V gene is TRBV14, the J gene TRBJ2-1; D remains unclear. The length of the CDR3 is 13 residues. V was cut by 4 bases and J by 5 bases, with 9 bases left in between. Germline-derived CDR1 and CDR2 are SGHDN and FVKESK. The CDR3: CASSLWQDNEQFF. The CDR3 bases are TGTGCCAGCAGCCTCTGGCAGGACAATGAGCAGTTCTTC.

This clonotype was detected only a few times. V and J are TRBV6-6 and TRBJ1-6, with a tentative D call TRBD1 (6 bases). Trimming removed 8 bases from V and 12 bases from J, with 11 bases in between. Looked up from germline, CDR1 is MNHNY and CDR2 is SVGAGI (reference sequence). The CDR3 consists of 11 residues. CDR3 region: CASSEGEPLHF. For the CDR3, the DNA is TGTGCCAGCTCAGAGGGGGAACCCCTCCACTTT.

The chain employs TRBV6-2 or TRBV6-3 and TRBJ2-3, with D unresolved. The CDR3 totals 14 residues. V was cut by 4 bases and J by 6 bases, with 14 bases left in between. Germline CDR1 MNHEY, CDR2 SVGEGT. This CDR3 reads CASSSISIVDTQYF. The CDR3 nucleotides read TGTGCCAGCAGTTCAATCTCAATAGTGGATACGCAGTATTTT.

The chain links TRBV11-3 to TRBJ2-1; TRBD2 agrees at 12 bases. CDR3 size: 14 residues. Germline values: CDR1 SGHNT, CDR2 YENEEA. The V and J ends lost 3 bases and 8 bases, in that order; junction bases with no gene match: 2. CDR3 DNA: TGTGCCAGCAGCTTGACTAGCGGGGGTGATGAGCAGTTCTTC. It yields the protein CASSLTSGGDEQFF.

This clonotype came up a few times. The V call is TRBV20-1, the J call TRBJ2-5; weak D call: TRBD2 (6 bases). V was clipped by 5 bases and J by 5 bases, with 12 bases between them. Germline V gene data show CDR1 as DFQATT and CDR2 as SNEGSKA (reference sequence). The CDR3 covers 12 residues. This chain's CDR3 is CSALPGGETQYF. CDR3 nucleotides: TGCAGTGCTCTCCCTGGGGGGGAGACCCAGTACTTC.

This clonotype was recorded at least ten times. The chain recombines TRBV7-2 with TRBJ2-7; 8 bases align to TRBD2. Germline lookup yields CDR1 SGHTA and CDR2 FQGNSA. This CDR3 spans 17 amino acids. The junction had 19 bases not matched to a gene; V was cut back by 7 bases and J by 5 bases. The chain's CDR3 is CASTAGGARLPSHEQYF. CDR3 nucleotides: TGTGCCAGCACGGCGGGAGGAGCGAGATTACCGTCGCACGAGCAGTACTTC.

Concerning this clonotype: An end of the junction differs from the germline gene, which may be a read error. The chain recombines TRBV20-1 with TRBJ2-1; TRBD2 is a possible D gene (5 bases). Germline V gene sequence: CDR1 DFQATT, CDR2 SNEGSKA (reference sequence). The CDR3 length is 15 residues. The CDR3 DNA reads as TGCAGTGCTCGGGGAGACTCTAGCTGGCTCAATGAGCAGTTTTTC. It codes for CSARGDSSWLNEQFF.

The CDR3: CASSARDSYGYTF. In DNA, the CDR3 is TGTGCCAGCAGTGCGAGGGACTCCTATGGCTACACCTTC. The J gene is TRBJ1-2, the V gene TRBV6-2 or TRBV6-3; D might be TRBD1 (5 bases). This CDR3 has 13 amino acids. V dropped 5 bases and J dropped 4 bases, with 11 bases sitting between them. The germline CDR1 and CDR2 sequences are MNHEY and SVGEGT.

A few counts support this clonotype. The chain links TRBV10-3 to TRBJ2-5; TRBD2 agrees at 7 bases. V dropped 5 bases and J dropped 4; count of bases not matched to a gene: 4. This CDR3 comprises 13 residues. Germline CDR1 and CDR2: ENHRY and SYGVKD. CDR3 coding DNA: TGTGCCATCAGTCCAGGACTAGGAGAGACCCAGTACTTC. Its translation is CAISPGLGETQYF.

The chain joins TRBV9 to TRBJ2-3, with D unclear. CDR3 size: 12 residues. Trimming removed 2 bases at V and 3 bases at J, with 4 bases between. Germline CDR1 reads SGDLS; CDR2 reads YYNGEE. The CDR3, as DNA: TGTGCCAGCAGCGTGGATACAGATACGCAGTATTTT. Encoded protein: CASSVDTDTQYF.

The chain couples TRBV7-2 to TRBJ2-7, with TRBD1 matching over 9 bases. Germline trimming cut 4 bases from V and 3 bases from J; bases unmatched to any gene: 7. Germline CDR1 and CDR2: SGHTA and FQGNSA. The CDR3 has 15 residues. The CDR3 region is CASSSPDRGDYEQYF. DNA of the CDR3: TGTGCCAGCAGCTCCCCGGACAGGGGCGACTACGAGCAGTACTTC.

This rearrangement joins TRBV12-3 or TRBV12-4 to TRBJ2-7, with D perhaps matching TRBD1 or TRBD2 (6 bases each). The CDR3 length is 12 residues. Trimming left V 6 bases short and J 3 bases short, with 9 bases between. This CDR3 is CASRRDNYEQYF. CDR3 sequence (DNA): TGTGCCAGCAGGCGGGACAACTACGAGCAGTACTTC.

CDR3 loop: CASSFVDSIQEAQYF. For the CDR3, the DNA is TGTGCCAGCAGTTTCGTGGACAGCATCCAAGAGGCCCAGTACTTC. This chain joins TRBV28 and TRBJ2-7; D may be TRBD1 (6 bases). The CDR3 spans 15 residues. Trimming left V 3 bases short and J 10 bases short, with 22 bases between. The germline V gene has CDR1 MDHEN and CDR2 SYDVKM.

The CDR3 nucleotides are TGTGCCAGCAGTCCGGGGGGATTTACGGGCTACACCTTC. As protein: CASSPGGFTGYTF. The rearrangement links TRBV25-1 to TRBJ1-2; D may be TRBD1 (5 bases). The CDR3 runs 13 residues. CDR1 is MGHDK, CDR2 SYGVNS, per germline. The ends were cut back, 5 bases at V and 8 bases at J, with 15 bases in the middle.

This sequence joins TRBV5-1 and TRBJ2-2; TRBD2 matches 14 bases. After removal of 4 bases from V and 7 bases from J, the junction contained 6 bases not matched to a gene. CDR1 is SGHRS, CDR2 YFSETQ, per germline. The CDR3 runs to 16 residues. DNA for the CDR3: TGCGCCAGCAGCATAGGACTAGCGGGAGGAAACGGGGAGCTGTTTTTT. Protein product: CASSIGLAGGNGELFF.

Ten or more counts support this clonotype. DNA of the CDR3: TGTGCCAGCATGGGGCAACGCTCCTACGAGCAGTACTTC. Protein: CASMGQRSYEQYF. The gene calls are TRBV28 and TRBJ2-7; weak D call: TRBD1 (5 bases). Trimming took 7 bases from V and 0 from J, leaving 10 bases between them. Germline V gene data show CDR1 as MDHEN and CDR2 as SYDVKM. This CDR3 is 13 amino acids long. Drawing the rest from reference TRBV28 and TRBJ2-7, the complete variable domain is DVKVTQSSRYLVKRTGEKVFLECVQDMDHENMFWYRQDPGLGLRLIYFSYDVKMKEKGDIPEGYSVSREKKERFSLILESASTNQTSMYLCASMGQRSYEQYFGPGTRLTVT.

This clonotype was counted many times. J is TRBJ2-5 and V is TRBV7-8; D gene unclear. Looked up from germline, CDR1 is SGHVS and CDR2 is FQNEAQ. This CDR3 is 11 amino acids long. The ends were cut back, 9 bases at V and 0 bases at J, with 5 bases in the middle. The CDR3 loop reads CASEYQETQYF. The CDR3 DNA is TGTGCCAGTGAATACCAAGAGACCCAGTACTTC. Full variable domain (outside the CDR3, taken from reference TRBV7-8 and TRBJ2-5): GAGVSQSPRYKVAKRGQDVALRCDPISGHVSLFWYQQALGQGPEFLTYFQNEAQLDKSGLPSDRFFAERPEGSVSTLKIQRTQQEDSAVYLCASEYQETQYFGPGTRLLVL.

As DNA, the CDR3 is TGTGCCACCAGTGATTCCCGGACAGGAATATACGAGCAGTACTTC. Encoded protein: CATSDSRTGIYEQYF. The chain links TRBV24-1 to TRBJ2-4, with TRBD1 matching 7 bases. The better agreement between TRBJ2-7 and the DNA end casts doubt on the J call. The CDR3 loop spans 15 amino acids. Germline V gene lookup returns CDR1 KGHDR and CDR2 SFDVKD.

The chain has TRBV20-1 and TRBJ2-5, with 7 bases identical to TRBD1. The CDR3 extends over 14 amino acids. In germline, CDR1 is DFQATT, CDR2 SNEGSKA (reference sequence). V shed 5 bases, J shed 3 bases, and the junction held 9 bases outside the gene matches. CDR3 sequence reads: CSAPPGTDEETQYF. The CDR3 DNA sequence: TGCAGTGCTCCACCCGGGACAGACGAAGAGACCCAGTACTTC.

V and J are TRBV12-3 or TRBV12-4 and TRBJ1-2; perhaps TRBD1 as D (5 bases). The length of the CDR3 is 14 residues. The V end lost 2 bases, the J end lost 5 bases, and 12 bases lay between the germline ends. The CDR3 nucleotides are TGTGCCAGCAGTTTACCCCCAGGGTCATATGGCTACACCTTC. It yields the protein CASSLPPGSYGYTF.

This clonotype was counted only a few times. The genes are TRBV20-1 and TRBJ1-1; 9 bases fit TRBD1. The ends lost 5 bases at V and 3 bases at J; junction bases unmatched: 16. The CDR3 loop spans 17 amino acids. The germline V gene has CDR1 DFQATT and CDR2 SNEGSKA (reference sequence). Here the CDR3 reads CSAAPQDRGLSDTEAFF. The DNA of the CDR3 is TGCAGTGCTGCCCCCCAAGACAGGGGGTTATCGGACACTGAAGCTTTCTTT.

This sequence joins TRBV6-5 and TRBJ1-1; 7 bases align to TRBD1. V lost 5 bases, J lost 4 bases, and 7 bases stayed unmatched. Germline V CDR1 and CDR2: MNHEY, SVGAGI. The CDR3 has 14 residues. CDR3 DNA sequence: TGTGCCAGCAGTCGAGACAGGGTGGTCACTGAAGCTTTCTTT. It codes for CASSRDRVVTEAFF.